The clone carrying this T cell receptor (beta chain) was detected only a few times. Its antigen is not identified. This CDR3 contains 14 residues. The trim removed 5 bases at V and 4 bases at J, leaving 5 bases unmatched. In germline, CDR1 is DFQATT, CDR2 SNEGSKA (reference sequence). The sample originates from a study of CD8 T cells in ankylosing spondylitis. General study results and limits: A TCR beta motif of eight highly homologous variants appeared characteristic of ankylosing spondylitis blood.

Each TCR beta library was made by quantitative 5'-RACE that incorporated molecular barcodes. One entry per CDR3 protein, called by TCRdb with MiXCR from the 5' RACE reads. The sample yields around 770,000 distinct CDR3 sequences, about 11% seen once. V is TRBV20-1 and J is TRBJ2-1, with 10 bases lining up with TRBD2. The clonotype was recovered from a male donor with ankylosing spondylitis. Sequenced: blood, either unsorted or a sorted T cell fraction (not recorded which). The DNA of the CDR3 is TGCAGTGCTCTAGCGGGAGCGGGGTACAATGAGCAGTTCTTC. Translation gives CSALAGAGYNEQFF.